This passage covers 26 T cell receptor beta chains from one sample sequenced in a study of shared clonotypes between healthy human individuals (dated by TCRdb to 2018 to 2020). The library was produced with the immunoSEQ multiplex PCR assay. In its TCRdb copy, this immuneACCESS table keeps in-frame sequences only and misses some clones. Where compared with another copy, unresolved V genes explain less than half of these, and the others have no known cause. Counted in this sample were approximately 530,000 clones; 95% to 96% of them appeared once. Under 0.065% of the sample is taken by the ten largest. The sample consisted of naive CD4+ T cells sorted from blood. The cell subset or site label, read with the paper, signifies: CD45RA+ positively selected. The receptor set was obtained from a woman in her 30s in good health.

The chain recombines TRBV15 with TRBJ2-7, with 8 bases lining up with TRBD1. CDR3 length equals 15 residues. V dropped 1 base and J dropped 0; count of bases not matched to a gene: 2. Germline V gives CDR1 LNHNV, CDR2 YYDKDF (reference sequence). The CDR3 here is CATSRAGTGSYEQYF. CDR3 nucleotides: TGTGCCACCAGCAGAGCCGGGACAGGCTCCTACGAGCAGTACTTC.

This clone was counted a single time. The chain uses TRBV20-1 and TRBJ2-7; D gene unclear. The length of the CDR3 is 11 residues. With 4 bases removed from V and 6 bases from J, the gap between germline ends came to 10 bases. CDR1 and CDR2 from the germline V gene are DFQATT and SNEGSKA (reference sequence). CDR3 nucleotides: TGCAGTGCTACCCCCCGGGCCGAGCAGTACTTC. Protein: CSATPRAEQYF.

V and J are TRBV6-4 and TRBJ2-3; D not resolved. This CDR3 comprises 13 residues. Germline assignment: CDR1 MRHNA and CDR2 SNTAGT. V shed 3 bases and J shed 6 bases, with 10 bases lying between them. CDR3 in DNA: TGTGCCAGCAGTGATCCTGGTGTGGATACGCAGTATTTT. It codes for CASSDPGVDTQYF.

The chain has TRBV28 and TRBJ2-2; 7 bases fit TRBD2. Trimming cost V 6 bases and J 3 bases; bases outside gene matches: 10. CDR3 length equals 16 residues. The germline V gene encodes CDR1 MDHEN and CDR2 SYDVKM. CDR3 region: CASSPGGLGYTGELFF. In DNA, the CDR3 is TGTGCCAGCAGCCCGGGGGGATTAGGGTACACCGGGGAGCTGTTTTTT.

The genes are TRBV18 and TRBJ2-7, with a possible D match to TRBD2 (5 bases). There are 11 residues in the CDR3. With 6 bases removed from V and 7 bases from J, the gap between germline ends came to 10 bases. Germline loops: CDR1 KGHSH, CDR2 LQKENI. As DNA, the CDR3 is TGTGCCAGCTCGGAGGAGTGGGAGCAGTACTTC. This encodes CASSEEWEQYF.

The CDR3 DNA reads as TGCGCCAGCAAGGGACTAGCGGGAGAGGCGTCCTACGAGCAGTACTTC. Protein product: CASKGLAGEASYEQYF. J is TRBJ2-7 and V is TRBV5-1; 14 nucleotides agree with TRBD2. Germline V gene sequence: CDR1 SGHRS, CDR2 YFSETQ. Germline trimming cut 6 bases from V and 1 base from J; bases unmatched to any gene: 6. The CDR3 extends over 16 amino acids.

V usage is TRBV11-2 and J usage is TRBJ2-5, with 9 nucleotides matching TRBD1. This CDR3 has 16 residues. Unmatched junction bases numbered 12, after V lost 5 bases and J lost 5 bases. CDR1 is SGHAT, CDR2 FQNNGV, per germline. In DNA, the CDR3 is TGTGCCAGCAGCCTCTCCGGGACAGGGTTGTTCGAGACCCAGTACTTC. Amino acids: CASSLSGTGLFETQYF.

On this clone: Other DNA sequences in this specimen translate into the identical CDR3. The V gene is TRBV28, the J gene TRBJ1-5; 7 bases fit TRBD1. The CDR3 runs 15 residues. V lost 3 bases, J lost 1 base, and 3 bases stayed unmatched. Germline V lookup: CDR1 MDHEN, CDR2 SYDVKM. The CDR3 region is CASSFDRVSNQPQHF. DNA for the CDR3: TGTGCCAGCAGTTTTGACAGGGTAAGCAATCAGCCCCAGCATTTT. Using reference TRBV28 and TRBJ1-5 for the parts outside the CDR3, the full variable domain is DVKVTQSSRYLVKRTGEKVFLECVQDMDHENMFWYRQDPGLGLRLIYFSYDVKMKEKGDIPEGYSVSREKKERFSLILESASTNQTSMYLCASSFDRVSNQPQHFGDGTRLSIL.

The CDR3 protein is CSVADSSYNSPLHF. The CDR3 nucleotides read TGCAGCGTTGCTGACAGTTCCTATAATTCACCCCTCCACTTT. The rearrangement joins TRBV29-1 to TRBJ1-6, with D maybe TRBD1 (5 bases). This CDR3 is built from 14 residues. The V gene lost 4 bases and the J gene lost 1 base, with 8 bases spanning the gap. CDR1 is SQVTM, CDR2 ANQGSEA, per germline. Complete variable domain (other parts from reference TRBV29-1 and TRBJ1-6): SAVISQKPSRDICQRGTSLTIQCQVDSQVTMMFWYRQQPGQSLTLIATANQGSEATYESGFVIDKFPISRPNLTFSTLTVSNMSPEDSSIYLCSVADSSYNSPLHFGNGTRLTVT.

This clone was counted a few times. Additional DNA sequences in this sample encode the identical CDR3. The chain carries TRBV28 and TRBJ2-7; 10 bases are shared with TRBD1. After removal of 8 bases from V and 4 bases from J, the junction contained 2 bases not matched to a gene. The CDR3 is made up of 12 amino acids. CDR1 MDHEN and CDR2 SYDVKM come from the germline V gene. The CDR3 loop reads CASRDRGYEQYF. CDR3 nucleotides: TGTGCCAGCCGGGACAGGGGTTACGAGCAGTACTTC.

The genes are TRBV15 and TRBJ2-5; a possible D gene is TRBD1 (6 bases). This CDR3 has 14 amino acids. Looked up from germline, CDR1 is LNHNV and CDR2 is YYDKDF (reference sequence). Trimming left V 4 bases short and J 0 bases short, with 9 bases between. CDR3 loop: CATSIRQDQETQYF. As DNA, the CDR3 is TGTGCCACCAGCATTCGACAGGACCAAGAGACCCAGTACTTC.

The gene calls are TRBV5-6 and TRBJ2-7; D remains ambiguous. The CDR3 covers 13 residues. The germline CDR1 and CDR2 sequences are SGHDT and YYEEEE. V was pared by 2 bases and J by 0 bases, with 6 bases between. The CDR3 here is CASSFSFSYEQYF. Written as DNA, the CDR3 is TGTGCCAGCAGCTTTAGCTTCTCCTACGAGCAGTACTTC.

This chain uses TRBV28 with TRBJ2-7; 11 bases are shared with TRBD1. Germline-derived CDR1 and CDR2 are MDHEN and SYDVKM. This CDR3 is 15 amino acids long. Trimming took 4 bases from V and 7 from J; bases not matched to a gene: 9. Here the CDR3 reads CASSSPGQGVGEQYF. The CDR3, as DNA: TGTGCCAGCAGTTCCCCGGGACAGGGGGTGGGTGAGCAGTACTTC.

This sequence joins TRBV20-1 and TRBJ2-3; D ambiguous. The CDR3 covers 11 residues. The germline V and J ends were trimmed by 3 bases and 4 bases, with 5 bases remaining between them. Germline CDR1 reads DFQATT; CDR2 reads SNEGSKA (reference sequence). The CDR3 DNA follows: TGCAGTGCTAGTATGCCAGATACGCAGTATTTT. Translating gives CSASMPDTQYF.

This clone is a singleton in its sample. This chain links TRBV13 with TRBJ2-7, with 10 bases that match TRBD2. Trimming removed 5 bases from V and 7 bases from J; junction bases left unmatched: 8. Germline CDR1 is PRHDT and CDR2 is FYEKMQ (reference sequence). The CDR3 totals 14 residues. The CDR3 sequence is CASSLSGRVFEQYF. CDR3 sequence (DNA): TGTGCCAGCAGCCTAAGCGGGAGGGTCTTTGAGCAGTACTTC.

The CDR3, as DNA: TGTGCCAGCAGCCACAGGAAGGGAGAAAAACTGTTTTTT. Protein product: CASSHRKGEKLFF. The chain couples TRBV11-2 to TRBJ1-4; D may be TRBD1 (5 bases). This CDR3 has 13 residues. V lost 5 bases and J 8 bases, leaving 12 bases between the germline ends. Germline V gene lookup returns CDR1 SGHAT and CDR2 FQNNGV. Looking up the rest from reference TRBV11-2 and TRBJ1-4 gives the full variable domain: EAGVAQSPRYKIIEKRQSVAFWCNPISGHATLYWYQQILGQGPKLLIQFQNNGVVDDSQLPKDRFSAERLKGVDSTLKIQPAKLEDSAVYLCASSHRKGEKLFFGSGTQLSVL.

V gene TRBV10-2 combines with J gene TRBJ1-2; no reliable D call. Germline V gene data show CDR1 as WSHSY and CDR2 as SAAADI. The CDR3 totals 13 residues. Trimming removed 0 bases from V and 10 bases from J, with 12 bases in between. The CDR3 spells CASSESLGRSYTF. CDR3 coding DNA: TGCGCCAGCAGTGAGTCGTTAGGGCGTTCCTACACCTTC.

V is TRBV5-6 and J is TRBJ2-2; the match to TRBD1 covers 7 bases. V shed 0 bases and J 8 bases; nucleotides not matched to a gene: 4. In germline, CDR1 is SGHDT, CDR2 YYEEEE. CDR3 size: 14 residues. The CDR3 sequence: CASSLVGGAGELFF. CDR3 sequence (DNA): TGTGCCAGCAGCTTGGTAGGGGGCGCGGGGGAGCTGTTTTTT.

This clone was counted a few times. The rearrangement uses TRBV7-9 and TRBJ1-1; the D gene is possibly TRBD1 (6 bases). V lost 6 bases, J lost 0 bases, and 14 bases lay in between. Germline V gene sequence: CDR1 SEHNR, CDR2 FQNEAQ (reference sequence). CDR3 length: 15 residues. The CDR3 protein is CASRPYREMNTEAFF. The DNA of the CDR3 is TGTGCCAGCAGACCTTACAGGGAAATGAACACTGAAGCTTTCTTT.

This rearrangement joins TRBV2 to TRBJ1-5; D not resolved. Per germline, CDR1 SNHLY and CDR2 FYNNEI. The ends were cut back, 1 base at V and 0 bases at J, with 10 bases in the middle. The CDR3 extends over 16 amino acids. In nucleotides, the CDR3 is TGTGCCAGCAGTGAAGGACAAACGTATAGCAATCAGCCCCAGCATTTT. This sequence encodes CASSEGQTYSNQPQHF.

This clone was observed once. V is TRBV28 and J is TRBJ2-2; tentatively, D is TRBD1 (5 bases). Germline CDR1 reads MDHEN; CDR2 reads SYDVKM. The CDR3 is made up of 16 amino acids. V lost 6 bases to trimming and J lost 0 bases, with 14 bases between them. CDR3 in DNA: TGTGCCAGCAGCTCTGGGGCAGCCCCGAACACCGGGGAGCTGTTTTTT. The encoded protein is CASSSGAAPNTGELFF.

The chain is built from TRBV11-2 and TRBJ2-7; D is uncertain. Germline CDR1 and CDR2: SGHAT and FQNNGV. The CDR3 runs to 13 residues. With 5 bases removed from V and 1 base from J, the gap between germline ends came to 9 bases. CDR3 amino acids: CASSQSRSYEQYF. CDR3 sequence (DNA): TGTGCCAGCAGCCAGTCCCGGTCCTACGAGCAGTACTTC.

The rearrangement joins TRBV4-1 to TRBJ2-5; D unresolved. The CDR3 sequence is 13 residues long. CDR1 MGHRA and CDR2 YSYEKL come from the germline V gene. Trimming removed 1 base from V and 5 bases from J, with 8 bases in between. The CDR3 loop reads CASSQVVGETQYF. The CDR3 DNA follows: TGCGCCAGCAGCCAAGTCGTTGGGGAGACCCAGTACTTC.

V gene TRBV4-1 combines with J gene TRBJ2-7; possibly TRBD1 or TRBD2 for D (5 bases each). Looked up from germline, CDR1 is MGHRA and CDR2 is YSYEKL. The V end was cut by 11 bases, the J end by 5 bases, with 22 bases between. CDR3 length: 14 residues. This CDR3 reads CAFGTGGGHHEQYF. CDR3 coding DNA: TGCGCCTTCGGTACCGGTGGGGGTCACCACGAGCAGTACTTC.

The CDR3 DNA reads as TGTGCCAGCAGTTTGGGCGGAAGCTCTGGAAACACCATATATTTT. Translation gives CASSLGGSSGNTIYF. The V gene is TRBV6-5, the J gene TRBJ1-3; D gene ambiguous. This CDR3 spans 15 amino acids. Germline V gives CDR1 MNHEY, CDR2 SVGAGI. V lost 4 bases and J 0 bases, leaving 10 bases between the germline ends.

The gene calls are TRBV2 and TRBJ2-5; D gene uncertain. This CDR3 is 14 amino acids long. Trimming cost V 3 bases and J 5 bases, with 13 bases left between them. CDR1 is SNHLY, CDR2 FYNNEI, per germline. The CDR3 here is CASSDGPDGETQYF. CDR3 nucleotides: TGTGCCAGCAGTGACGGACCGGACGGGGAGACCCAGTACTTC.